These 29 T cell receptor beta chains were all obtained from the same sample, sequenced in a study of control samples from healthy donors and cancer patients (dated by TCRdb to 2019 to 2021). The library came from the immunoSEQ multiplex PCR assay. TCRdb took this table from immuneACCESS and kept in-frame rearrangements with V and J called. Such tables lack part of the clones; where checked against another copy, unresolved V genes explain under half of the gap, and the rest is unexplained. The sample data list around 58,000 clones, and 70% to 90% of these were observed just once. About 3.5% of the sample is in the top ten clones. The sequenced material came from blood. These receptors all come from a man between 45 and 60 years old in good health.

The chain employs TRBV13 and TRBJ2-7, with 9 bases identical to TRBD1. The CDR3 runs 15 residues. From germline, CDR1 is PRHDT and CDR2 FYEKMQ (reference sequence). Trimming at V came to 5 bases and at J to 2 bases, leaving 7 bases not matched to a gene. The CDR3 DNA reads TGTGCCAGCAGCCCAACTGGACAGGGGCCCTACGAGCAGTACTTC. Residues: CASSPTGQGPYEQYF.

This rearrangement joins TRBV13 to TRBJ2-3, with 11 bases that match TRBD2. V dropped 3 bases and J dropped 6; count of bases not matched to a gene: 14. CDR1 and CDR2 from the germline V gene are PRHDT and FYEKMQ (reference sequence). This CDR3 comprises 18 residues. CDR3 region: CASSFEALSGRDGDTQYF. The CDR3 DNA reads TGTGCCAGCAGCTTCGAAGCTCTTAGCGGGAGGGACGGGGATACGCAGTATTTT.

J is TRBJ1-1 and V is TRBV18, with D tentatively TRBD1 (6 bases). Between the trimmed V and J ends, which lost 3 bases and 5 bases, there was a span of 13 bases. CDR1 KGHSH and CDR2 LQKENI come from the germline V gene. The CDR3 length is 14 residues. DNA for the CDR3: TGTGCCAGCTCACCGAAACAGGGTGGGACTGAAGCTTTCTTT. Protein product: CASSPKQGGTEAFF.

V is TRBV7-9 and J is TRBJ2-7, with D uncertain. The CDR3 length is 16 residues. V dropped 5 bases and J dropped 6 bases, with 23 bases sitting between them. Germline CDR1 is SEHNR and CDR2 is FQNEAQ (reference sequence). CDR3 nucleotide sequence: TGTGCCAGCAGCCCCTCTCCTGTACCCTCTTGGGGCGAGCAGTACTTC. It yields the protein CASSPSPVPSWGEQYF.

The chain couples TRBV4-1 to TRBJ2-1; a weak D match, TRBD2 (6 bases). Germline lookup yields CDR1 MGHRA and CDR2 YSYEKL. The CDR3 length is 16 residues. The V and J ends lost 4 bases and 5 bases respectively, with 18 bases between them. As DNA, the CDR3 is TGCGCCAGCAGCCGTTCCACTAGCCCTTCGAACAATGAGCAGTTCTTC. The encoded protein is CASSRSTSPSNNEQFF.

V usage is TRBV6-5 and J usage is TRBJ2-5; D perhaps matches TRBD2 (5 bases). CDR3 size: 14 residues. Germline lookup yields CDR1 MNHEY and CDR2 SVGAGI. Trimming shortened V by 6 bases and J by 2 bases, and 13 bases separated the two germline ends. CDR3 residues: CASSRKRGQETQYF. The CDR3 region has the DNA TGTGCCAGCAGCCGCAAGAGAGGGCAAGAGACCCAGTACTTC.

This chain joins TRBV30 and TRBJ2-7; possible D gene TRBD1, 5 bases. V lost 2 bases to trimming and J lost 4 bases, with 6 bases between them. CDR3 size: 11 residues. Germline lookup yields CDR1 GTSNPN and CDR2 SVGIG (reference sequence). As DNA, the CDR3 is TGTGCCTGGAGTCAGGGTTACGAGCAGTACTTC. Translated: CAWSQGYEQYF. Supplemented by reference TRBV30 and TRBJ2-7, the full variable domain reads SQTIHQWPATLVQPVGSPLSLECTVEGTSNPNLYWYRQAAGRGLQLLFYSVGIGQISSEVPQNLSASRPQDRQFILSSKKLLLSDSGFYLCAWSQGYEQYFGPGTRLTVT.

The chain joins TRBV15 to TRBJ2-2; no clear D. From germline, CDR1 is LNHNV and CDR2 YYDKDF (reference sequence). The CDR3 runs 18 residues. Between the trimmed V and J ends, which lost 2 bases and 6 bases, there was a span of 22 bases. CDR3 nucleotide sequence: TGTGCCACCAGCAGATCAAAGACCGCATCGGTCCAGTCCGGGGAGCTGTTTTTT. Protein product: CATSRSKTASVQSGELFF.

In its sample, this clone was seen a few times. The chain recombines TRBV21-1 with TRBJ1-6. TRBV21-1 is described as a pseudogene. The CDR3 extends over 18 amino acids. The CDR3 DNA reads TGTGCCAGCAGCATCTCCCAGCCCATGACTAAGGCTAGTTCACCCCTCCACTTT. This codes for CASSISQPMTKASSPLHF.

This clone was observed a handful of times. This chain joins TRBV10-1 and TRBJ2-2, with D tentatively TRBD2 (5 bases). The germline gives CDR1 WNHNN, CDR2 SYGVQD (reference sequence). The CDR3 consists of 17 residues. Trimming removed 8 bases at V and 2 bases at J, with 21 bases between. Written as DNA, the CDR3 is TGCGCCAGCTACCCGATTTTGTCCACGGGAAACACCGGGGAGCTGTTTTTT. Translating gives CASYPILSTGNTGELFF.

V is TRBV5-1 and J is TRBJ1-1, with 8 positions matching TRBD1. The CDR3 consists of 14 residues. Germline V CDR1 and CDR2: SGHRS, YFSETQ. The V segment lost 2 bases and the J segment 5 bases; nucleotides outside the gene matches: 5. Here the CDR3 DNA reads TGCGCCAGCAGCTTCTCCACAGGGGGAACTGAAGCTTTCTTT. Protein: CASSFSTGGTEAFF.

V and J are TRBV9 and TRBJ2-3, with 14 bases lining up with TRBD2. V gave up 2 bases and J gave up 5 bases; unmatched junction bases: 10. The CDR3 is 18 residues long. Per the germline V gene, CDR1 is SGDLS and CDR2 is YYNGEE. The CDR3 DNA follows: TGTGCCAGCAGCGTTGGGACTAGCGGGAGAGGGGCAAGAGATACGCAGTATTTT. Translating gives CASSVGTSGRGARDTQYF.

This clone was detected only once. The J gene is TRBJ2-1, the V gene TRBV5-1; D possibly corresponds to TRBD1 (6 bases). Germline CDR1 reads SGHRS; CDR2 reads YFSETQ. CDR3 length equals 14 residues. V lost 0 bases, J lost 5 bases, and 9 bases lay in between. The CDR3: CASSLGQDNNEQFF. For the CDR3, the DNA is TGCGCCAGCAGCTTGGGACAGGACAACAATGAGCAGTTCTTC.

The chain joins TRBV7-6 to TRBJ1-6; the D gene is possibly TRBD1 (5 bases). Germline CDR1 reads SGHVS; CDR2 reads FNYEAQ. The length of the CDR3 is 14 residues. V gave up 6 bases and J gave up 4 bases, with 10 bases separating them. This chain's CDR3 is CASRPREYNSPLHF. In DNA form, the CDR3 reads TGTGCCAGCAGACCCAGGGAGTATAATTCACCCCTCCACTTT.

The chain carries TRBV3-1 (or the pseudogene TRBV3-2) and TRBJ2-5, with D possibly being TRBD1 (5 bases). Trimming removed 1 base at V and 4 bases at J, with 10 bases between. CDR1 LGHDT and CDR2 YNNKEL come from the germline V gene (reference sequence). The CDR3 loop spans 14 amino acids. CDR3 in amino acids: CASSQGTGSETQYF. As DNA, the CDR3 is TGTGCCAGCAGCCAAGGAACAGGTTCAGAGACCCAGTACTTC.

Of note for this clone: In the same sample, other DNA sequences code for this CDR3. The rearrangement links TRBV5-1 to TRBJ2-2; D is unresolved. Germline V gene data show CDR1 as SGHRS and CDR2 as YFSETQ. The CDR3 runs to 13 residues. Trimming removed 4 bases from V and 4 bases from J, with 8 bases in between. CDR3 protein: CASSPGTTGELFF. CDR3 nucleotides: TGCGCCAGCAGCCCCGGCACCACCGGGGAGCTGTTTTTT. The variable domain in full, with the rest retrieved from reference TRBV5-1 and TRBJ2-2, is KAGVTQTPRYLIKTRGQQVTLSCSPISGHRSVSWYQQTPGQGLQFLFEYFSETQRNKGNFPGRFSGRQFSNSRSEMNVSTLELGDSALYLCASSPGTTGELFFGEGSRLTVL.

The rearrangement joins TRBV6-5 to TRBJ2-1, with 10 positions matching TRBD2. V lost 2 bases and J lost 5; bases outside the gene matches: 3. Germline values: CDR1 MNHEY, CDR2 SVGAGI. This CDR3 is 15 amino acids long. The CDR3 sequence: CASSYTSGDHNEQFF. DNA for the CDR3: TGTGCCAGCAGTTACACTAGCGGGGATCACAATGAGCAGTTCTTC.

The rearrangement uses TRBV25-1 and TRBJ2-7; no reliable D call. Trimming removed 8 bases from V and 0 bases from J, with 11 bases in between. CDR3 size: 13 residues. CDR1 is MGHDK and CDR2 is SYGVNS in the germline V gene. CDR3 nucleotides: TGTGCCAGCGCAACGTTCGGCTCCTACGAGCAGTACTTC. Translation gives CASATFGSYEQYF.

The V call is TRBV10-3, the J call TRBJ1-4; the match to TRBD1 covers 11 bases. From germline, CDR1 is ENHRY and CDR2 SYGVKD. V gave up 0 bases and J gave up 4 bases; unmatched junction bases: 1. The CDR3 runs to 16 residues. The CDR3 reads CAISESGTGGNEKLFF. CDR3 coding DNA: TGTGCCATCAGTGAGTCTGGGACAGGGGGTAATGAAAAACTGTTTTTT.

The chain carries TRBV28 and TRBJ1-5; D is ambiguous. Germline V gives CDR1 MDHEN, CDR2 SYDVKM. This CDR3 has 12 residues. The V gene lost 3 bases and the J gene lost 6 bases, with 6 bases spanning the gap. The CDR3 protein is CASSFVGQPQHF. CDR3 DNA sequence: TGTGCCAGCAGTTTCGTGGGTCAGCCCCAGCATTTT.

V is TRBV11-3 and J is TRBJ2-7; 8 bases are a match to TRBD1. The V and J ends lost 8 bases and 0 bases, in that order; junction bases with no gene match: 12. The germline CDR1 and CDR2 sequences are SGHNT and YENEEA. This CDR3 has 16 residues. Here the CDR3 reads CASQTGAGKSSYEQYF. CDR3 DNA sequence: TGTGCCAGCCAGACAGGGGCGGGAAAGAGCTCCTACGAGCAGTACTTC.

This clone was detected only a few times. The V gene is TRBV28, the J gene TRBJ2-5, with 12 bases aligning to TRBD2. The CDR3 is made up of 17 amino acids. CDR1 is MDHEN and CDR2 is SYDVKM in the germline V gene. V shed 8 bases and J 5 bases; nucleotides not matched to a gene: 15. This CDR3 reads CASGSLGLAGMVETQYF. The CDR3 bases are TGTGCCAGCGGCAGCCTCGGACTAGCGGGAATGGTTGAGACCCAGTACTTC.

This clone is a singleton in its sample. This chain uses TRBV11-2 with TRBJ2-7; D call uncertain. CDR1 is SGHAT, CDR2 FQNNGV, per germline. Between the trimmed V and J ends, which lost 1 base and 0 bases, there was a span of 4 bases. This CDR3 comprises 13 residues. CDR3 in amino acids: CASSLALSYEQYF. CDR3 DNA sequence: TGTGCCAGCAGCTTAGCCCTCTCCTACGAGCAGTACTTC.

The chain combines TRBV7-2 with TRBJ2-2; 11 bases line up with TRBD1. The CDR3 runs 15 residues. Germline trimming cut 6 bases from V and 8 bases from J; bases unmatched to any gene: 8. From germline, CDR1 is SGHTA and CDR2 FQGNSA. The CDR3 here is CASRVGQGAGGELFF. The CDR3 DNA follows: TGTGCCAGCAGGGTCGGACAGGGGGCAGGTGGGGAGCTGTTTTTT. Full variable domain (remainder filled in from reference TRBV7-2 and TRBJ2-2): GAGVSQSPSNKVTEKGKDVELRCDPISGHTALYWYRQSLGQGLEFLIYFQGNSAPDKSGLPSDRFSAERTGGSVSTLTIQRTQQEDSAVYLCASRVGQGAGGELFFGEGSRLTVL.

The chain carries TRBV7-9 and TRBJ1-2, with D uncertain. The CDR3 runs to 13 residues. Trimming took off 0 bases at V and 8 bases at J, with 10 bases between the two ends. Per the germline V gene, CDR1 is SEHNR and CDR2 is FQNEAQ (reference sequence). CDR3 region: CASSLAGPKGYTF. The CDR3 DNA follows: TGTGCCAGCAGCTTAGCGGGCCCTAAGGGCTACACCTTC.

The rearrangement uses TRBV14 and TRBJ1-2; unclear D gene. The V and J ends lost 1 base and 5 bases respectively, with 8 bases between them. The CDR3 totals 13 residues. Germline V gene lookup returns CDR1 SGHDN and CDR2 FVKESK. This chain's CDR3 is CASSQGIDYGYTF. The CDR3, as DNA: TGTGCCAGCAGCCAAGGGATTGATTATGGCTACACCTTC.

This clone was found a few times. The V gene is TRBV7-9, the J gene TRBJ2-7; 8 positions match TRBD2. The V gene end was trimmed by 0 bases and the J gene end by 2 bases; junction bases not matched to a gene: 3. CDR3 length equals 15 residues. Germline CDR1 reads SEHNR; CDR2 reads FQNEAQ (reference sequence). CDR3 DNA sequence: TGTGCCAGCAGCTTAGCTAGGGGACTAGCCTACGAGCAGTACTTC. Translated, it gives CASSLARGLAYEQYF.

J is TRBJ1-1 and V is TRBV29-1; the D gene is possibly TRBD1 (5 bases). The length of the CDR3 is 13 residues. Germline CDR1 reads SQVTM; CDR2 reads ANQGSEA. V lost 6 bases and J 6 bases, leaving 17 bases between the germline ends. The CDR3 DNA is TGCAGCGTCGTGGGGGTCGGGCCCCCTGAAGCTTTCTTT. It yields the protein CSVVGVGPPEAFF.

This clone was counted once. V and J are TRBV7-9 and TRBJ2-4; weak D call: TRBD2 (6 bases). The V end lost 5 bases, the J end lost 3 bases, and 11 bases lay between the germline ends. The CDR3 extends over 14 amino acids. Germline CDR1 SEHNR, CDR2 FQNEAQ (reference sequence). The DNA of the CDR3 is TGTGCCAGCAGCCCCGGGACTTACAAAAACATTCAGTACTTC. It translates to CASSPGTYKNIQYF.